The source of this TCR beta chain is a study of metastatic and nonmetastatic thyroid tumors. In the study overall: Repertoires from malignant and benign thyroid patients were compared across blood and tumor or nodule tissue. General observations from the study: Relative to benign nodules, malignant thyroid tumors were reportedly characterized by significantly elevated TCR beta diversity in blood and tumor.

The CDR3 totals 16 residues. Germline values: CDR1 LGHNA, CDR2 YNFKEQ. The V gene end was trimmed by 4 bases and the J gene end by 5 bases; junction bases not matched to a gene: 10. None of the patients had undergone any treatment ahead of thyroid surgery. This clone was seen at least ten times. The antigen remains undetermined. Authors' data handling: Building a distant-metastasis classifier for papillary thyroid cancer drew on CDR3 differences across clinicopathological groups. Through MiXCR, TCRdb re-clonotyped the PCR reads. It is TCRdb's table, rather than the study itself, that gives the V and J calls and clone size. The table records about 27,000 clones, approximately 16% of them present only once.

This clonotype was obtained from a male donor with papillary thyroid cancer or a benign thyroid nodule (not recorded which). Some clones in this sample may be carry-over from other donors' samples. This rearrangement joins TRBV4-2 to TRBJ2-3; 9 bases match TRBD2. The sequenced material came from blood. In DNA, the CDR3 is TGTGCCAGCAGCCCCTCAGCGGGAGGAGGGGTAGATACGCAGTATTTT. Protein product: CASSPSAGGGVDTQYF.